Below, 7 T cell receptor beta chains from the same sample are listed, as sequenced in a study of blood T cell repertoires in COVID-19. Sequencing was performed with immunoSEQ multiplex PCR; in TCRdb, only in-frame clones are kept and a portion is missing. The sample holds 200,000 to 300,000 clones; 75% to 90% are singletons and the top ten take over 3.5%. The sample taken for sequencing was peripheral blood. The receptors were sampled from a middle-aged woman with acute or convalescent COVID-19.

This rearrangement joins TRBV19 to TRBJ2-3, with a weak D call TRBD2 (7 bases). The V end lost 3 bases, the J end lost 3 bases, and 19 bases lay between the germline ends. Germline CDR1 and CDR2: LNHDA and SQIVND (reference sequence). The CDR3 is 17 residues long. The CDR3 here is CASSMNLGGGQTDTQYF. The CDR3 DNA reads TGTGCCAGTAGTATGAACTTAGGCGGGGGCCAAACAGATACGCAGTATTTT.

This clone was detected only once. The rearrangement joins TRBV7-8 to TRBJ2-1; TRBD2 aligns across 15 bases. Trimming took 4 bases from V and 13 from J; bases not matched to a gene: 11. The germline gives CDR1 SGHVS, CDR2 FQNEAQ. The CDR3 runs 16 residues. CDR3 in amino acids: CASSSQAGLAGGHQFF. The CDR3 nucleotides read TGTGCCAGCAGCTCGCAAGCGGGACTAGCGGGGGGCCATCAGTTCTTC.

This chain connects TRBV5-4 to TRBJ1-6, with 9 positions matching TRBD1. J lost 10 bases, V lost 6 bases, and 5 bases had no gene match. The length of the CDR3 is 13 residues. CDR1 and CDR2 (germline): SGHNT, YYREEE (reference sequence). The CDR3 DNA follows: TGTGCCAGCACCTCCGGGACAGGGTCACCCCTCCACTTT. Its protein is CASTSGTGSPLHF.

The chain links TRBV5-1 to TRBJ2-7; 7 nucleotides line up with TRBD2. Germline V gene sequence: CDR1 SGHRS, CDR2 YFSETQ. This CDR3 spans 17 amino acids. The V gene end was trimmed by 0 bases and the J gene end by 0 bases; junction bases not matched to a gene: 9. DNA of the CDR3: TGCGCCAGCAGCTTGGGTTCGGGAGGACTCAGCTCCTACGAGCAGTACGTC. It is translated as CASSLGSGGLSSYEQYV.

This chain connects TRBV6-1 to TRBJ2-5; TRBD2 aligns across 12 bases. J lost 4 bases, V lost 0 bases, and 9 bases had no gene match. The CDR3 consists of 18 residues. CDR1 MNHNS and CDR2 SASEGT come from the germline V gene. This CDR3 is CASSEATTPGLAGETQYF. DNA for the CDR3: TGTGCCAGCAGTGAAGCCACCACCCCGGGACTAGCGGGAGAGACCCAGTACTTC.

This chain connects TRBV6-1 to TRBJ2-2; maybe TRBD2 (7 bases). V lost 10 bases and J lost 4, with 19 bases in between. CDR1 MNHNS and CDR2 SASEGT come from the germline V gene. This CDR3 spans 15 amino acids. The CDR3 sequence is CATKTGGGPTGELFF. The CDR3 DNA reads as TGTGCCACAAAAACGGGCGGGGGCCCCACCGGGGAGCTGTTTTTT.

Turning to this clone: At one end the junction does not follow the germline gene, possibly because of a read error. This chain uses TRBV4-2 with TRBJ2-2; 12 nucleotides match TRBD2. This CDR3 spans 16 amino acids. CDR1 and CDR2 from the germline V gene are LGHNA and YNFKEQ. The CDR3 bases are TGTGCCAGCAGCCGCCGACTAGCGGGGGAAGCCGGGGAGCTGCTTTTT. Its translation: CASSRRLAGEAGELLF.